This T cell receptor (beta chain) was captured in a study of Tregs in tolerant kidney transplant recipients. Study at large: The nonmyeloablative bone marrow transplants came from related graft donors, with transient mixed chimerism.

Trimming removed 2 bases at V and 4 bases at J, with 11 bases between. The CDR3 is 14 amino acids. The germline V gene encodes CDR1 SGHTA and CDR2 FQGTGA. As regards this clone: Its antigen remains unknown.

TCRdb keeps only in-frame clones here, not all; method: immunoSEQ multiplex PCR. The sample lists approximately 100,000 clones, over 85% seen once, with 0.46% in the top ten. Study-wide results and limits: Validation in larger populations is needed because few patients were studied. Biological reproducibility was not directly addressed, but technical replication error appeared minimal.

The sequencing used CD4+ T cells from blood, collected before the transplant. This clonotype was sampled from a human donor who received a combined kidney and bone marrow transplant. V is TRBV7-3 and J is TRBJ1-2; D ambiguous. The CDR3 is CASSLDRGAYGYTF. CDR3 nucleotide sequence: TGTGCCAGCAGCTTAGATCGCGGCGCCTATGGCTACACCTTC.